This TCR beta chain was recorded in a study of CD8+ T cells in alopecia areata. At the level of the study: For the treated group, dosing was oral tofacitinib at 5 to 10 mg twice daily. Tofacitinib was given for 6 to 18 months, then stopped for 6 months.

V was clipped by 1 base and J by 9 bases; unmatched bases: 9. Germline loops: CDR1 SGHTA, CDR2 FQGNSA. CDR3 size: 15 residues. This clone was seen a handful of times. cDNA prepared by RNA extraction and subsequent reverse transcription served as the template for sequencing. Data came from immunoSEQ multiplex PCR; TCRdb stores just in-frame clones and leaves some out. The table has 140,000 to 150,000 clones, around 49% seen once. The study team obtained lesional scalp punch biopsies and peripheral blood from alopecia areata patients. Sorting from PBMCs produced CD4+ and CD8+ T cells. The specimen comprised CD4+ T cells sorted from blood, sampled at week 0. The clonotype comes from a human donor with alopecia areata. The rearrangement joins TRBV7-2 to TRBJ1-5; 7 nucleotides line up with TRBD1. Here the CDR3 DNA reads TGTGCCAGCAGCTTAGGTATAGGGGGCGAGGCGCCCCAGCATTTT. Protein product: CASSLGIGGEAPQHF.